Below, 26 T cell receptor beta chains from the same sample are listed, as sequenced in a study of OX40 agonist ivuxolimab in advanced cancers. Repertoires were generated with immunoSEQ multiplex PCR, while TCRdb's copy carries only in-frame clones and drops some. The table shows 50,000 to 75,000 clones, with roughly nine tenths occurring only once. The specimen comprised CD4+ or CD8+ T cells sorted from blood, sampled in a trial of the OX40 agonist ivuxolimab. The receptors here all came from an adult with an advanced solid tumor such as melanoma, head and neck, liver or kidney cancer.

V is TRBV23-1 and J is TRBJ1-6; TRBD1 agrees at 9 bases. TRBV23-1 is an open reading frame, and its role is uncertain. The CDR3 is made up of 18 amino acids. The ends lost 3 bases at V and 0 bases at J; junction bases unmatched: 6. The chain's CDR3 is CASSQEGTGLSYNSPLHF. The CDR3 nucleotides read TGCGCCAGCAGTCAGGAGGGGACAGGGCTCTCCTATAATTCACCCCTCCACTTT.

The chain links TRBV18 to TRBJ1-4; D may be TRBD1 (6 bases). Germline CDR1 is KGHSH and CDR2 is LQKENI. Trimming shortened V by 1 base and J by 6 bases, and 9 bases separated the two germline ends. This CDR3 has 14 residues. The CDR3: CASSPRGGDEKLFF. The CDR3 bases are TGTGCCAGCTCACCACGAGGGGGGGATGAAAAACTGTTTTTT.

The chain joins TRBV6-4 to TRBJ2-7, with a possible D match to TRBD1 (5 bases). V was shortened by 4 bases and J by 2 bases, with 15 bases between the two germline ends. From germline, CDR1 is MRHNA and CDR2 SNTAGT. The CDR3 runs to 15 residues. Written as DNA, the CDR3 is TGTGCCAGCAGTGTATCGCAGGGCATGCCCTACGAGCAGTACTTC. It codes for CASSVSQGMPYEQYF.

The CDR3 DNA sequence: TGTGCCAGCAGCGTAGGAGATACGCAGTATTTT. Translation: CASSVGDTQYF. V and J are TRBV9 and TRBJ2-3; D not certain. There are 11 residues in the CDR3. Germline V gene data show CDR1 as SGDLS and CDR2 as YYNGEE. Trimming stripped 0 bases from V and 5 bases from J, with 1 base between.

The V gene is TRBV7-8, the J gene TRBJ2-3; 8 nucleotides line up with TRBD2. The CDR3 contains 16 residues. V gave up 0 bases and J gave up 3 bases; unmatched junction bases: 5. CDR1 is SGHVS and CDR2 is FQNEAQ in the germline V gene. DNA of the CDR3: TGTGCCAGCAGCTTAGCCTACGGGGGGGGAACAGATACGCAGTATTTT. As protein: CASSLAYGGGTDTQYF.

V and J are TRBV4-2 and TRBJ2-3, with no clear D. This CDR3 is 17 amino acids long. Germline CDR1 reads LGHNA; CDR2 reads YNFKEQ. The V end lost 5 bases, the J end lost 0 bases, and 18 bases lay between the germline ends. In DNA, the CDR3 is TGTGCCAGCAGCAGAGGACCCCTAGGAGCTAGCACAGATACGCAGTATTTT. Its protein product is CASSRGPLGASTDTQYF.

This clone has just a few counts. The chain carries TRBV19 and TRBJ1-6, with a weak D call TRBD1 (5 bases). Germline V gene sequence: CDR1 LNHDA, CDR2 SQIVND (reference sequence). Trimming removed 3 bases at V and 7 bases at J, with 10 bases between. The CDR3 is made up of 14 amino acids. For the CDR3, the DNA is TGTGCCAGTAGTATTGGGGGTTCGAATTCACCCCTCCACTTT. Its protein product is CASSIGGSNSPLHF.

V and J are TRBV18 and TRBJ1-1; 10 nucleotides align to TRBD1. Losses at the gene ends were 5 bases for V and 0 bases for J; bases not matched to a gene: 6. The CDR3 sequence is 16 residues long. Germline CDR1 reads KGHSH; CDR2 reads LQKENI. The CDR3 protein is CASSTGTGALNTEAFF. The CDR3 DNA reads TGTGCCAGCTCAACAGGGACAGGGGCGTTGAACACTGAAGCTTTCTTT.

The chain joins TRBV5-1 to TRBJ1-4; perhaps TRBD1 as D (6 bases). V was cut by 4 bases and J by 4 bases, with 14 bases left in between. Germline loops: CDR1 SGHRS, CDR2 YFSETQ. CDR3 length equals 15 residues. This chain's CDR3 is CASSQIRGFNEKLFF. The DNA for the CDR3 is TGCGCCAGCAGCCAAATCAGGGGTTTTAATGAAAAACTGTTTTTT.

The CDR3 DNA follows: TGTGCCAGCAGCCGGGGCTATGGCTACACCTTC. This encodes CASSRGYGYTF. The chain uses TRBV5-5 and TRBJ1-2; D is unclear. The CDR3 covers 11 residues. Germline V gene data show CDR1 as SGHKS and CDR2 as YYEKEE (reference sequence). V was clipped by 4 bases and J by 4 bases, with 5 bases between them.

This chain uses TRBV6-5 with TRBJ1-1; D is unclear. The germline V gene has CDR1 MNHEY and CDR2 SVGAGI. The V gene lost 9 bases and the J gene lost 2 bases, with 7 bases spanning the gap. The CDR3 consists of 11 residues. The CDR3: CASHYNTEAFF. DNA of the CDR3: TGTGCCAGTCATTATAACACTGAAGCTTTCTTT.

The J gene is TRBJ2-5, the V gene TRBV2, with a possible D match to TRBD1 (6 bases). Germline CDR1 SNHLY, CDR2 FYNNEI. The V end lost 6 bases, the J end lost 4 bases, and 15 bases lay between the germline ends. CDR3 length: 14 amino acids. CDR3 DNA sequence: TGTGCCAGCAGCCCCGGCCTGGGGGCAGAGACCCAGTACTTC. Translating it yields CASSPGLGAETQYF.

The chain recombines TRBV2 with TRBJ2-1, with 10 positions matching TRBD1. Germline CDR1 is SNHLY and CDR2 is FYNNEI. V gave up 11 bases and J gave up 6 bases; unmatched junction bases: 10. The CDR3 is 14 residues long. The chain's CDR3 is CAGNRDRGGNEQFF. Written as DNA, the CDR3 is TGTGCCGGGAACCGGGACAGGGGTGGCAATGAGCAGTTCTTC.

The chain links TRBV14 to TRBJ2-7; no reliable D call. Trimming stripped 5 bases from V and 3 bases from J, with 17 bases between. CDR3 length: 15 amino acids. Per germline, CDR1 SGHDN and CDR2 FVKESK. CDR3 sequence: CASSKLTGWDYEQYF. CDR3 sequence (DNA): TGTGCCAGCAGCAAACTCACGGGCTGGGACTACGAGCAGTACTTC. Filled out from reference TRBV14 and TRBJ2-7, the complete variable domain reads EAGVTQFPSHSVIEKGQTVTLRCDPISGHDNLYWYRRVMGKEIKFLLHFVKESKQDESGMPNNRFLAERTGGTYSTLKVQPAELEDSGVYFCASSKLTGWDYEQYFGPGTRLTVT.

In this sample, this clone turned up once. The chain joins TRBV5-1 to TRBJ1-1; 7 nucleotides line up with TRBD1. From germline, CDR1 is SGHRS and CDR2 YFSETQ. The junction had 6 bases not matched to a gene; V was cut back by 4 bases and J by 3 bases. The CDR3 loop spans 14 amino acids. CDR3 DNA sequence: TGCGCCAGCAGCCCCAGGGGGGGGGACACTGAAGCTTTCTTT. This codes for CASSPRGGDTEAFF.

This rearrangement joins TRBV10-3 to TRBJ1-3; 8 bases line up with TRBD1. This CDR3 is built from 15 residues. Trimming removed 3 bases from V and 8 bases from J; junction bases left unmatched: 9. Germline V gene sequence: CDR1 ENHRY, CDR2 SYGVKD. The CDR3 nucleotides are TGTGCCATCAGTGATGGCGGGACAGGAGGGGACACCATATATTTT. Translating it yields CAISDGGTGGDTIYF.

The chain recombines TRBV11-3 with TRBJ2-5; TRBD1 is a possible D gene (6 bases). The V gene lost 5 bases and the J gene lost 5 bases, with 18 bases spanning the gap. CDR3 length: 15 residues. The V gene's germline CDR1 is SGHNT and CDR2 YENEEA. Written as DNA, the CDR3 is TGTGCCAGCAGCCAGCGTGGGGGCCCCGGGGAGACCCAGTACTTC. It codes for CASSQRGGPGETQYF.

The CDR3 spells CASSPPDRDIQYF. Here the CDR3 DNA reads TGTGCCAGCAGCCCCCCCGATAGGGACATTCAGTACTTC. The rearrangement uses TRBV7-9 and TRBJ2-4; D is undetermined. The CDR3 covers 13 residues. The germline gives CDR1 SEHNR, CDR2 FQNEAQ (reference sequence). V was shortened by 5 bases and J by 8 bases, with 13 bases between the two germline ends.

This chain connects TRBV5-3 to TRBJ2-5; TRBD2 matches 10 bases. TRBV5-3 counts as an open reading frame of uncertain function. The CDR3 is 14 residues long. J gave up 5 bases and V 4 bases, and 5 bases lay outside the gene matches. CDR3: CARSKLAGEETQYF. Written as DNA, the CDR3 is TGTGCCAGAAGCAAGCTAGCGGGGGAGGAGACCCAGTACTTC.

CDR3 amino acids: CASSLPGQGRGYTF. Written as DNA, the CDR3 is TGTGCCAGCAGCCTCCCGGGACAGGGGCGAGGCTACACCTTC. This chain connects TRBV7-2 to TRBJ1-2; 10 bases align to TRBD1. The CDR3 sequence is 14 residues long. In germline, CDR1 is SGHTA, CDR2 FQGNSA. V was clipped by 5 bases and J by 8 bases; unmatched bases: 8.

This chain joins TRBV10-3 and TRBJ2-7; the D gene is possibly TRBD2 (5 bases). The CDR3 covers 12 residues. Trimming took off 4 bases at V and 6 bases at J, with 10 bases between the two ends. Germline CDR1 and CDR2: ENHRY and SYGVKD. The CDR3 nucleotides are TGTGCCATCAGTGCGGCGGGTAGCGAGCAGTACTTC. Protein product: CAISAAGSEQYF.

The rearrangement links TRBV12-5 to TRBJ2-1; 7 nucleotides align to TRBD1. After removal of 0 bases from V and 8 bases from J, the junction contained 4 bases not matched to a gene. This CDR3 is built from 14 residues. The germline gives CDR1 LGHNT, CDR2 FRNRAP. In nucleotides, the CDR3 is TGTGCTAGTGGTTTGGTCGACAGGGACCATGAGCAGTTCTTC. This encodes CASGLVDRDHEQFF.

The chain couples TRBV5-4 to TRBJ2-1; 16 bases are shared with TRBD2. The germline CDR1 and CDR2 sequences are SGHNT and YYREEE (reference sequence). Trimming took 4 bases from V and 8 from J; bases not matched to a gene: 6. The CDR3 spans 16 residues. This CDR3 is CASSMGLAGGLDEQFF. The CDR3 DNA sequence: TGTGCCAGCAGCATGGGACTAGCGGGGGGGCTTGATGAGCAGTTCTTC.

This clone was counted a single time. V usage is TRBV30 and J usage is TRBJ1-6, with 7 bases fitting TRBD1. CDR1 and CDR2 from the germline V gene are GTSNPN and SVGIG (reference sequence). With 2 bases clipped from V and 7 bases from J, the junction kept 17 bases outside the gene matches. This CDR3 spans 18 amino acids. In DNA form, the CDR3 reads TGTGCCTGGAGTCCCCGGGACAGTAATTCGGGGAAAAATTCACCCCTCCACTTT. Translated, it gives CAWSPRDSNSGKNSPLHF.

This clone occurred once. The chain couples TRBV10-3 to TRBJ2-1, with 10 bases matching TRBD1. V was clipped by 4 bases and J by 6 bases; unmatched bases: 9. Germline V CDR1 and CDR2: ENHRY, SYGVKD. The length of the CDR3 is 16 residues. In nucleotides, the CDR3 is TGTGCCATCAGTGCTCGAGGACAGGGGGTATCCAATGAGCAGTTCTTC. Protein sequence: CAISARGQGVSNEQFF.

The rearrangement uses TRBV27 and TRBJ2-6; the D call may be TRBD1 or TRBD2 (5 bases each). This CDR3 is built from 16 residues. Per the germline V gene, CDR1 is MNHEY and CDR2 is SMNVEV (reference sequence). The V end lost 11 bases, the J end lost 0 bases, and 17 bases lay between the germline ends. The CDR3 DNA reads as TGTGCCTCGAGGGGCGCCGACATCTCTGGGGCCAACGTCCTGACTTTC. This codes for CASRGADISGANVLTF.